What follows describes a single TCR beta chain. The antigen remains undetermined. Combining a sample-barcoded 5' primer with a J-beta primer mix, a second PCR ran for roughly 7 to 12 cycles. MiXCR was run by TCRdb on the 5' RACE reads, yielding one entry per CDR3 protein. The data show over a million distinct CDR3 sequences, 35% to 45% seen once. Germline V gives CDR1 SGDLS, CDR2 YYNGEE. CDR3 size: 15 residues. V lost 3 bases to trimming and J lost 4 bases; unmatched junction nucleotides: 9. This specimen comes from a study of blood T cells in healthy people across ages. Study results and caveats: A strong correlation was seen between TCR beta diversity and naive T cell percentage. Higher diversity, along with more naive CD4+ cells, distinguished long-lived donors from aged donors.

Sequenced input: blood. The TCR was taken from a woman aged 18-30 years in good health. The chain employs TRBV9 and TRBJ1-1, with 7 positions matching TRBD1. The CDR3 sequence is CASSAATGPGTEAFF. As DNA, the CDR3 is TGTGCCAGCAGCGCTGCGACAGGGCCAGGCACTGAAGCTTTCTTT. The whole variable domain, filled in from reference TRBV9 and TRBJ1-1, reads DSGVTQTPKHLITATGQRVTLRCSPRSGDLSVYWYQQSLDQGLQFLIQYYNGEERAKGNILERFSAQQFPDLHSELNLSSLELGDSALYFCASSAATGPGTEAFFGQGTRLTVV.